This T cell receptor beta chain is drawn from a study of control samples from healthy donors and cancer patients. This CDR3 has 15 amino acids. The germline gives CDR1 MDHEN, CDR2 SYDVKM. V shed 3 bases and J shed 5 bases, with 14 bases lying between them. TCRdb keeps only in-frame clones here, not all; method: immunoSEQ multiplex PCR. The sample holds around 130,000 clones, approximately 89% seen once. The V call is TRBV28, the J call TRBJ2-1, with D perhaps matching TRBD1 (6 bases). The material sequenced was blood. This TCR was sampled from a man aged 18 to 29 in good health. The CDR3: CASSFSTGTNNEQFF. CDR3 DNA: TGTGCCAGCAGTTTCTCAACAGGGACGAACAATGAGCAGTTCTTC.